This entry is about one T cell receptor (beta chain). Its antigen is unidentified. TCRdb reprocessed the 5' RACE reads, keeping one entry per CDR3 protein, no DNA. The listing contains roughly 350,000 distinct CDR3 sequences. These data originate in a study of T cells expressing NK-cell markers. General study points: Dominant NKG2C+ clonotype frequencies of roughly 1.0-7.0% of CD8+ T cells were measured in over 5 donors.

This CDR3 comprises 18 residues. The germline V gene has CDR1 SGHRS and CDR2 YFSETQ. Sequencing used blood T cells: a sorted CD56 or NKG2C T cell subset, CD4+ or CD8+ T cells, or bulk PBMC T cells (not recorded which). The receptor's source is a man aged 18 to 69 in good health. The chain couples TRBV5-1 to TRBJ2-7; the TRBD1 assignment by TCRdb is unverifiable without DNA. CDR3: CASSYLSYPDRASYEQYF.